This T cell receptor (beta chain) was recorded in a study of cytomegalovirus exposure and HLA in healthy donors. Looking at the study overall: Unique TCRs numbering some 77 million, obtained from HLA-typed donors, made up an early data release. Overall study results and limits: Later analysis demonstrated an association between a missense DCLRE1C variant and TCR beta V- and J-gene trimming.

Unrecorded immune exposure was likely among donors, who were nominally healthy when sampled. V trimming: 4 bases; J trimming: 6 bases; junction bases outside the gene matches: 8. This CDR3 is 15 amino acids long. Germline assignment: CDR1 LNHDA and CDR2 SQIVND (reference sequence). In the case of this clone: Its antigen is currently unknown.

PCR amplification relied on 60 Vbeta primers (plus 13 Jbeta primers). The protocol was immunoSEQ multiplex PCR, while the TCRdb copy is restricted to in-frame clones and leaves out a portion. The data show some 130,000 clones, with approximately 80% seen just once and 2.5% held by the top ten. The sample taken for sequencing was PBMCs. This clonotype was sampled from a man aged 25 to 45 in good health and CMV-seronegative. The rearrangement links TRBV19 to TRBJ2-1, with 8 bases lining up with TRBD2. For the CDR3, the DNA is TGTGCCAGTAGTACAAGCGGGAGAACGCCCAATGAGCAGTTCTTC. Amino acids: CASSTSGRTPNEQFF.